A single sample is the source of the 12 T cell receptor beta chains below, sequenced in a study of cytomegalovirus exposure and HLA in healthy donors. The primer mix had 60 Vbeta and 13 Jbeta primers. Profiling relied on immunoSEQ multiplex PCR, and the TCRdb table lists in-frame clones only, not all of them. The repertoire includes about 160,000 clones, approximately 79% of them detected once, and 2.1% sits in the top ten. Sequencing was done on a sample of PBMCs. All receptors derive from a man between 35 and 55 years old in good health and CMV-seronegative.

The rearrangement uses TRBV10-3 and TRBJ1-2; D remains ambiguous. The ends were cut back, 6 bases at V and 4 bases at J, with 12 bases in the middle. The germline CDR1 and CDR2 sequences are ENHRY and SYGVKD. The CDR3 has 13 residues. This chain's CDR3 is CAISGGLIYGYTF. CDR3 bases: TGTGCCATCAGCGGCGGACTGATCTATGGCTACACCTTC.

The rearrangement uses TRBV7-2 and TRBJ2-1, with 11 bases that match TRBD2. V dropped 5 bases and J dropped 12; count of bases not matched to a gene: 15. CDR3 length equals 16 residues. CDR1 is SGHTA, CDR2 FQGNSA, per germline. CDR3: CASSPIAGGGLGRQFF. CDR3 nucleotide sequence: TGTGCCAGCAGCCCCATAGCGGGAGGGGGGTTGGGTAGGCAGTTCTTC. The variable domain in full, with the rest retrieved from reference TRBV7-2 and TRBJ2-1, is GAGVSQSPSNKVTEKGKDVELRCDPISGHTALYWYRQSLGQGLEFLIYFQGNSAPDKSGLPSDRFSAERTGGSVSTLTIQRTQQEDSAVYLCASSPIAGGGLGRQFFGPGTRLTVL.

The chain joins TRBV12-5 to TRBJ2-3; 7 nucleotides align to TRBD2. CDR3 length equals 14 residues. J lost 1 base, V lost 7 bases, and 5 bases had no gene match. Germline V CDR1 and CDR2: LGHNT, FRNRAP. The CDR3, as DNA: TGTGCTAGTGCGGGAGGTGGTGGCACAGATACGCAGTATTTT. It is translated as CASAGGGGTDTQYF.

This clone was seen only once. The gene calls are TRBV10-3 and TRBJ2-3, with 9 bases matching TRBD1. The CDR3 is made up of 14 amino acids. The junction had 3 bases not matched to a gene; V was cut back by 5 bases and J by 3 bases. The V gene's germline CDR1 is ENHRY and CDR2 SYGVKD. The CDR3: CAISRDRETDTQYF. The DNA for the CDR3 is TGTGCCATCAGTCGGGACAGGGAAACAGATACGCAGTATTTT.

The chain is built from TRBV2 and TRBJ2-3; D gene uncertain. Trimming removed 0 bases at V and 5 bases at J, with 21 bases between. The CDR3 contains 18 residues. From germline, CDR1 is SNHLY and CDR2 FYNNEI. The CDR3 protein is CASSEALRRRVPVDTQYF. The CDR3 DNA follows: TGTGCCAGCAGTGAAGCGCTTCGGAGACGCGTCCCGGTAGATACGCAGTATTTT.

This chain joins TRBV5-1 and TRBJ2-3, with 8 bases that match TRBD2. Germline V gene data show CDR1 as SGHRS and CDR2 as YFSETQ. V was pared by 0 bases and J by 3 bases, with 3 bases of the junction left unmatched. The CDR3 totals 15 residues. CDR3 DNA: TGCGCCAGCAGCTTGGAGGGCGGGAGGACAGATACGCAGTATTTT. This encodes CASSLEGGRTDTQYF.

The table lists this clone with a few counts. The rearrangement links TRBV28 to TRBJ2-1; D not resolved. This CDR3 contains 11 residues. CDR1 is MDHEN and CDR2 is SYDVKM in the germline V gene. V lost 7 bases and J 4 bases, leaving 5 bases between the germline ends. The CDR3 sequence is CASTGYNEQFF. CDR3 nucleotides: TGTGCCAGCACGGGTTACAATGAGCAGTTCTTC.

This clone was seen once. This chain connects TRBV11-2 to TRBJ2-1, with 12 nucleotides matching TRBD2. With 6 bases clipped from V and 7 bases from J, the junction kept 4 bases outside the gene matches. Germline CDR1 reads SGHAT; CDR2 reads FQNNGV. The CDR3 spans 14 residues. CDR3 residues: CASRNLAGGNEQFF. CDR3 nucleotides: TGTGCCAGCAGGAATCTAGCGGGGGGGAATGAGCAGTTCTTC.

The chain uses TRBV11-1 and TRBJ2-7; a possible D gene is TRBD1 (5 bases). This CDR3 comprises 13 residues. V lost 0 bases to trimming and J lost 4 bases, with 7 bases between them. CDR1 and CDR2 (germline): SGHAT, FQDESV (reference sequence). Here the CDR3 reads CASSLAAGYEQYF. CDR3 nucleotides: TGTGCCAGCAGCTTAGCTGCAGGGTACGAGCAGTACTTC.

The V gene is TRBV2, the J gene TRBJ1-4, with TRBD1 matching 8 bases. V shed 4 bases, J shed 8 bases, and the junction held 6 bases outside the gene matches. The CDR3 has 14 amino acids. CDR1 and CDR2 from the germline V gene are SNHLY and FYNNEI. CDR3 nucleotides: TGTGCCAGCAGTGGCAGGGGGCGGTGGGAAAAACTGTTTTTT. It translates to CASSGRGRWEKLFF.

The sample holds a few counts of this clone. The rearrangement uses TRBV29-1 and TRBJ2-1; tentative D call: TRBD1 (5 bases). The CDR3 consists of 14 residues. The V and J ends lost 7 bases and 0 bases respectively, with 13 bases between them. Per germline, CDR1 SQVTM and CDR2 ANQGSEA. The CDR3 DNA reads TGCAGCGCCCGACAGCGAGGCTCCTACAATGAGCAGTTCTTC. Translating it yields CSARQRGSYNEQFF.

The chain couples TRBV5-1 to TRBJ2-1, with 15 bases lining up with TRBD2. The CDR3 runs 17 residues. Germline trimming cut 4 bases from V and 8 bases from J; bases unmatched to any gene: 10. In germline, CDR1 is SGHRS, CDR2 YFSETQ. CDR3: CASSTRTSGRAADEQFF. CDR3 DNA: TGCGCCAGCAGCACCAGGACTAGCGGGAGGGCTGCGGATGAGCAGTTCTTC.